These T cell receptor beta chains were read from a single sample in a study of blood T cell repertoires in COVID-19. The assay was immunoSEQ multiplex PCR, and TCRdb's table has in-frame clones only and misses some. The sample has approximately 200,000 clones, around three quarters seen once; the top ten hold about 18%. The source material was peripheral blood. The receptor source for this set is a man aged 60 to 75 with active or convalescent COVID-19. Each CDR3 is given with its conserved first and last residue. The D gene is left open where the match is weak. Not all rows give a size; the values are once, few, many and, for expanded clones, a class.

size,J,V,D,DNA,CDR3
-,TRBJ2-1,TRBV11-3,-,TGTGCCAGCAGCCCCTCCCGGGGGACAGACAATGAGCAGTTCTTC,CASSPSRGTDNEQFF
few,TRBJ2-3,TRBV11-2,TRBD1,TGTGCCAGCAACGACAGGGGGCAGTCAGATACGCAGTATTTT,CASNDRGQSDTQYF
once,TRBJ1-1,TRBV5-6,-,TGTGCCAGCAGCTTGGGACCTAGAGACACTGAAGCTTTCTTT,CASSLGPRDTEAFF
few,TRBJ1-2,TRBV28,TRBD1,TGTGCCAGCAGTTGGGACAGGGGCTGGTATGGCTACACCTTC,CASSWDRGWYGYTF
-,TRBJ1-5,TRBV19,TRBD1,TGTGCCAGTACCCAACAGGGGGCGCGAAGGAATCAGCCCCAGCATTTT,CASTQQGARRNQPQHF
-,TRBJ1-4,TRBV28,TRBD1,TGTGCCAGCAGTTCGACAGGGGTAGGCGATGAAAAACTGTTTTTT,CASSSTGVGDEKLFF
-,TRBJ2-1,TRBV27,TRBD1,TGTGCCAGCAGTTTCCTATCGCCGGGACAGGGGATTCTTGAGCAGTTCTTC,CASSFLSPGQGILEQFF
-,TRBJ2-7,TRBV5-4,TRBD1,TGTGCCAGCAGTTCCGGGACAGGGTACCGAGCAGACGAGCAGTACTTC,CASSSGTGYRADEQYF
-,TRBJ2-1,TRBV11-2,TRBD1,TGTGCCAGCAGCCCAGGACAGGGTAGAAATGAGCAGTTCTTC,CASSPGQGRNEQFF
-,TRBJ2-1,TRBV14,-,TGTGCCAGCAGCCCACGGACTGGCCAAACCTCCTACAATGAGCAGTTCTTC,CASSPRTGQTSYNEQFF
-,TRBJ1-5,TRBV29-1,-,TGCAGCGTTGGGGGAGGCAATCAGCCCCAGCATTTT,CSVGGGNQPQHF
-,TRBJ2-1,TRBV28,-,TGTGCCAGCAGTTCGCTGGGGGCCCCCTACAATGAGCAGTTCTTC,CASSSLGAPYNEQFF
-,TRBJ2-5,TRBV7-9,TRBD2,TGTGCCAGCAGCTTCCCGTCTAGCGGGAGGGAGACCCAGTACTTC,CASSFPSSGRETQYF
-,TRBJ2-7,TRBV6-5,TRBD2,TGTGCCAGCGCCCCGGGGGGGCACACCTACGAGCAGTACTTC,CASAPGGHTYEQYF
-,TRBJ2-7,TRBV28,-,TGTGCCAGCACCTTTTGGGGCAACGAGCAGTACTTC,CASTFWGNEQYF
-,TRBJ1-1,TRBV9,-,TGTGCCAGCAGCGTAGCCGGGAATGAAGCTTTCTTT,CASSVAGNEAFF
-,TRBJ1-2,TRBV23-1,TRBD1,TGCGCCAGCAGCCGACAGGGCTGGTGGGGCTACACCTTC,CASSRQGWWGYTF
-,TRBJ1-4,TRBV7-8,TRBD1,TGTGCCAGCAGCCTCCTCCAGGGGGCTAATGAAAAACTGTTTTTT,CASSLLQGANEKLFF
-,TRBJ2-3,TRBV7-8,TRBD2,TGTGCCAGCAGCTTATTAGCGGGAGAGGATACGCAGTATTTT,CASSLLAGEDTQYF
-,TRBJ2-2,TRBV5-1,-,TGCGCCAGCAGCTGGGGAGTGGCGTCGAACACCGGGGAGCTGTTTTTT,CASSWGVASNTGELFF
-,TRBJ2-3,TRBV7-9,-,TGTGCCAGCAGCCGTCCCCCCGGGGATACGCAGTATTTT,CASSRPPGDTQYF
-,TRBJ1-2,TRBV11-2,-,TGTGCCAGCAGCTTAGATCGGAACTATGGCTACACCTTC,CASSLDRNYGYTF
few,TRBJ2-2,TRBV11-3,-,TGTGCCAGCAGCTTAGATCTTGGACAGAAGAACACCGGGGAGCTGTTTTTT,CASSLDLGQKNTGELFF
-,TRBJ2-4,TRBV28,-,TGTGCCAGCGAGGGGCAGGGGAAAGCCAAAAACATTCAGTACTTC,CASEGQGKAKNIQYF
-,TRBJ2-7,TRBV10-1,-,TGCGCTTCGGCCTCCTTGAGGGCGGACGGACGGGAGCAGTACTTC,CASASLRADGREQYF
-,TRBJ1-4,TRBV18,-,TGTGCCAGCTCACTTCAAACAATCCCCAATGAAAAACTGTTTTTT,CASSLQTIPNEKLFF
once,TRBJ2-3,TRBV27,TRBD2,TGTGCCAGCAGGACCCTAGCGGGTTGGAACACAGATACGCAGTATTTT,CASRTLAGWNTDTQYF